This TCR beta chain originates from a study of T cells in women clearing cervical HPV infection. On the study more broadly: Controls' single incident HPV16 infection cleared within 12 months without precancer.

About this clone itself: The antigen remains undetermined. The read terminates 3 residues ahead of where the CDR3 ends, so the germline J gene completes it.

CDR1 SGHDN and CDR2 FVKESK come from the germline V gene. V dropped 3 bases and J dropped 4; count of bases not matched to a gene: 8. CDR3 size: 17 residues. Whole-study results and caveats: CIN3+ cases had significantly higher TCR repertoire richness than controls, but evenness did not differ.

TCRdb's copy holds only in-frame clones and misses some; the assay was immunoSEQ multiplex PCR. The data show 25,000 to 35,000 clones, and the top ten clones hold approximately 24%. The material sequenced was blood buffy coat. The chain joins TRBV14 to TRBJ2-3; TRBD2 agrees at 12 bases. This sequence originates from a woman aged 18 to 75 with a cervical HPV16 infection that either progressed to CIN3+ or cleared (not recorded which). CDR3 sequence: CASSHFGLAGRSDTQYF. The covered CDR3 bases are TGTGCCAGCAGCCATTTTGGACTAGCGGGAAGGTCAGATACG.